A selection of T cell receptor beta chains follows, all from one sample in a study of blood T cell repertoires in COVID-19. The assay was immunoSEQ multiplex PCR, and TCRdb's table has in-frame clones only and misses some. The data hold 200,000 to 250,000 clones, with about 81% observed a single time. Sample: peripheral blood. These receptors all stem from a woman aged 70 to 79 with COVID-19, enrolled during active disease. CDR3s include the opening cysteine and the closing phenylalanine or tryptophan. D genes are given only for firm matches. Expanded clones are given a class, and other clones once, few, many or no size at all.

CDR3 protein	CDR3 DNA	clone size	D gene	V gene	J gene
CASSLAGGEQYF	TGTGCCAGCAGCTTAGCAGGTGGCGAGCAGTACTTC	once	-	TRBV11-2	TRBJ2-7
CASRSGTGSLASPLHF	TGTGCCAGCAGATCCGGGACAGGGAGTTTGGCGTCACCCCTCCACTTT	-	TRBD1	TRBV28	TRBJ1-6
CASSLGGEADTQYF	TGTGCCAGCAGCTTAGGAGGAGAGGCAGATACGCAGTATTTT	-	-	TRBV11-3	TRBJ2-3
CASSLRGEKLFF	TGTGCCAGCAGTTTAAGGGGGGAAAAACTGTTTTTT	-	-	TRBV12-3/TRBV12-4	TRBJ1-4
CASSHPGLEAFF	TGTGCCAGCAGCCATCCGGGACTTGAAGCTTTCTTT	-	-	TRBV3-1/TRBV3-2	TRBJ1-1
CASSWMAPDRLNEQFF	TGCGCCAGCAGCTGGATGGCCCCGGACAGACTCAATGAGCAGTTCTTC	-	-	TRBV5-1	TRBJ2-1
CASSLLGGGLGNTIYF	TGTGCCAGCAGTTTACTCGGTGGAGGGCTGGGAAACACCATATATTTT	-	-	TRBV28	TRBJ1-3
CASSKTGERQPQHF	TGTGCCAGCTCAAAGACAGGGGAGAGGCAGCCCCAGCATTTT	-	TRBD1	TRBV18	TRBJ1-5
CASTLRQVIQPQHF	TGTGCCAGCACCTTACGACAGGTAATTCAGCCCCAGCATTTT	-	-	TRBV28	TRBJ1-5
CSVASGRAQETQYF	TGCAGCGTTGCTAGCGGGAGAGCTCAAGAGACCCAGTACTTC	few	TRBD2	TRBV29-1	TRBJ2-5
CASSLASAGGAYEQYF	TGTGCCAGCAGCTTAGCTTCGGCGGGAGGCGCCTACGAGCAGTACTTC	-	TRBD2	TRBV7-2	TRBJ2-7
CASSFFSQGGAFF	TGCGCCAGCAGCTTTTTTTCACAGGGGGGAGCTTTCTTT	few	TRBD1	TRBV4-1	TRBJ1-1
CATEGGLVAYEQYF	TGTGCCACCGAGGGAGGGTTAGTGGCCTACGAGCAGTACTTC	-	TRBD2	TRBV7-4	TRBJ2-7
CASSPTWEGGAGANVLTF	TGTGCCAGCTCACCCACCTGGGAAGGGGGCGCTGGGGCCAACGTCCTGACTTTC	-	TRBD1	TRBV18	TRBJ2-6
CASIRGNQPQHF	TGTGCCAGCATTAGAGGCAATCAGCCCCAGCATTTT	once	-	TRBV28	TRBJ1-5
CASSYSPGTGDGYTF	TGTGCCAGCAGTTACTCCCCCGGGACAGGGGATGGCTACACCTTC	few	TRBD1	TRBV6-6	TRBJ1-2
CASSFSTSRVYPSYEQYF	TGTGCCAGCAGCTTTAGTACGAGCCGGGTCTACCCATCCTACGAGCAGTACTTC	-	-	TRBV7-2	TRBJ2-7
CASSQLAGDYNEQFF	TGTGCCAGCAGCCAACTAGCGGGGGATTACAATGAGCAGTTCTTC	-	TRBD2	TRBV14	TRBJ2-1
CAWSGRRGYYEQYF	TGTGCCTGGAGTGGGCGCAGGGGCTACTACGAGCAGTACTTC	-	-	TRBV30	TRBJ2-7